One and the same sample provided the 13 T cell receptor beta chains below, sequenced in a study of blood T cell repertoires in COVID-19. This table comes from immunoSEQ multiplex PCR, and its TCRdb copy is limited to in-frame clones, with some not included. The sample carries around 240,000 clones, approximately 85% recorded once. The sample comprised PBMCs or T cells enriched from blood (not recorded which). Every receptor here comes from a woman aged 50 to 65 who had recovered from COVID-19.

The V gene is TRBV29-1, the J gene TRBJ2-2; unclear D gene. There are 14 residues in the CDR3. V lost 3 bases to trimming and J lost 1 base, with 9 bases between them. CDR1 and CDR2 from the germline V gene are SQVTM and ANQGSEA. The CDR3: CSVDFTKNTGELFF. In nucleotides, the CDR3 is TGCAGCGTTGATTTCACAAAGAACACCGGGGAGCTGTTTTTT.

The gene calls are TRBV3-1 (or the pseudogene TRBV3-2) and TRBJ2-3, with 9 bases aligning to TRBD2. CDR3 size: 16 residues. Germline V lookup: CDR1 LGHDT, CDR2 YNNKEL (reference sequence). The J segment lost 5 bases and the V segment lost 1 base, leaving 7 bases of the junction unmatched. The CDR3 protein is CASSQVGLAGRDTQYF. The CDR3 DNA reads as TGTGCCAGCAGCCAAGTAGGCCTAGCGGGAAGAGATACGCAGTATTTT.

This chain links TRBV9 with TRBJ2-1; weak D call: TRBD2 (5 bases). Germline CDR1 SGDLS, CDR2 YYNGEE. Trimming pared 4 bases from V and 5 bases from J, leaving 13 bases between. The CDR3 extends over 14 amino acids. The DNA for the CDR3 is TGTGCCAGCAGCCCAGCGGCTACACACAATGAGCAGTTCTTC. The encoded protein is CASSPAATHNEQFF.

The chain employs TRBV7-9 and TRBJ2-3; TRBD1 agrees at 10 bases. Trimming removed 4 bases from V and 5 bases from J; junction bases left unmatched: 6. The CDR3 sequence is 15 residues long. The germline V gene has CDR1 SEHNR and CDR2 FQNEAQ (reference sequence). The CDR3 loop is CASSSVTGGGDTQYF. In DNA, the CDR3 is TGTGCCAGCAGCTCAGTGACAGGGGGCGGAGATACGCAGTATTTT. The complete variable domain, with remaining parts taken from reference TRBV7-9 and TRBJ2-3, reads DTGVSQNPRHKITKRGQNVTFRCDPISEHNRLYWYRQTLGQGPEFLTYFQNEAQLEKSRLLSDRFSAERPKGSFSTLEIQRTEQGDSAMYLCASSSVTGGGDTQYFGPGTRLTVL.

The CDR3 DNA reads TGTGCCAGCAGCCTGGGTACTACAGGGGTGAACCAGCCCCAGCATTTT. Its translation: CASSLGTTGVNQPQHF. The chain combines TRBV28 with TRBJ1-5; 7 bases match TRBD1. The CDR3 runs to 16 residues. The germline V gene has CDR1 MDHEN and CDR2 SYDVKM. V lost 6 bases and J lost 7; bases outside the gene matches: 15.

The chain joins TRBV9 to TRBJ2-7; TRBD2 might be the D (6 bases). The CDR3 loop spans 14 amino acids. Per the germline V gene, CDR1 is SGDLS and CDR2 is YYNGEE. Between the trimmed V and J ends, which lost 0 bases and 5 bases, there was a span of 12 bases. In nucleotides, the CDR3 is TGTGCCAGCAGCGTAGGTTCTAGCGCCAACGAGCAGTACTTC. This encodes CASSVGSSANEQYF.

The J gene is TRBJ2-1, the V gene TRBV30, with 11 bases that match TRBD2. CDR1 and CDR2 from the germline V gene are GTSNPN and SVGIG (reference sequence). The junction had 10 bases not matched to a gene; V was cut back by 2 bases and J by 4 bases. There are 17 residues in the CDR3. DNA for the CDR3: TGTGCCTGGAGTCCTAATTACGGGACTAGCGGATACAATGAGCAGTTCTTC. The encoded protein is CAWSPNYGTSGYNEQFF.

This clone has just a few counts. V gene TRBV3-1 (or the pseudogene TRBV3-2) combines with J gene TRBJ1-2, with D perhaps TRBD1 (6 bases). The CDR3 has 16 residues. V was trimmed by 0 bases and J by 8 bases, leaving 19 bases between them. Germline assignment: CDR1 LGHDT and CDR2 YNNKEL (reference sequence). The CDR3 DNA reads TGTGCCAGCAGCCAAGAATCAGGCAGGGGCCTGAGGGGCTACACCTTC. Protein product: CASSQESGRGLRGYTF.

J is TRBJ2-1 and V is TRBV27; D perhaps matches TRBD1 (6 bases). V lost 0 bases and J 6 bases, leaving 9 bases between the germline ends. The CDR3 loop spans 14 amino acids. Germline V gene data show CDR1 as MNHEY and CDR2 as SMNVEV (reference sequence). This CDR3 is CASSLSQGGNEQFF. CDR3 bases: TGTGCCAGCAGTTTATCCCAAGGGGGCAATGAGCAGTTCTTC.

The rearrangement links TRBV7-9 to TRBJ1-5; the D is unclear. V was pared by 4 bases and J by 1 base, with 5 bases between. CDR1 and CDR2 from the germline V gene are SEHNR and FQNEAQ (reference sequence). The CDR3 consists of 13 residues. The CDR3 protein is CASSSSSNQPQHF. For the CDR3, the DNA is TGTGCCAGCAGCTCCTCGAGCAATCAGCCCCAGCATTTT.

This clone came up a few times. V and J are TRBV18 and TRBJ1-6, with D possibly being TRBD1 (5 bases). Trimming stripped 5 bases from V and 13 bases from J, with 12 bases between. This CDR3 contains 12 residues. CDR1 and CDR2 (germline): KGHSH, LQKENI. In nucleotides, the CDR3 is TGTGCCAGCTCAGCAGGGTCTTCGCCCCTCCACTTT. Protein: CASSAGSSPLHF. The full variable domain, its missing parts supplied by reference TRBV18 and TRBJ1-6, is NAGVMQNPRHLVRRRGQEARLRCSPMKGHSHVYWYRQLPEEGLKFMVYLQKENIIDESGMPKERFSAEFPKEGPSILRIQQVVRGDSAAYFCASSAGSSPLHFGNGTRLTVT.

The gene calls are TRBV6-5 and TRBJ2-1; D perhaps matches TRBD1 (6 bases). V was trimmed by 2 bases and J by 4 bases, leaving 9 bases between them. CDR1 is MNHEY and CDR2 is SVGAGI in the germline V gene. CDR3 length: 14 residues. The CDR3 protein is CASSYRDKYNEQFF. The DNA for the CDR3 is TGTGCCAGCAGTTACAGGGACAAATACAATGAGCAGTTCTTC.

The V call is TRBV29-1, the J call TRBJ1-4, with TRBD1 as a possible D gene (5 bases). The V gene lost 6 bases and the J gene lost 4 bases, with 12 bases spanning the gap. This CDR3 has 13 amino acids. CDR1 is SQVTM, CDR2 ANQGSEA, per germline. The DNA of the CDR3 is TGCAGCGTAAGCTGGAGGGGTAATGAAAAACTGTTTTTT. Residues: CSVSWRGNEKLFF.